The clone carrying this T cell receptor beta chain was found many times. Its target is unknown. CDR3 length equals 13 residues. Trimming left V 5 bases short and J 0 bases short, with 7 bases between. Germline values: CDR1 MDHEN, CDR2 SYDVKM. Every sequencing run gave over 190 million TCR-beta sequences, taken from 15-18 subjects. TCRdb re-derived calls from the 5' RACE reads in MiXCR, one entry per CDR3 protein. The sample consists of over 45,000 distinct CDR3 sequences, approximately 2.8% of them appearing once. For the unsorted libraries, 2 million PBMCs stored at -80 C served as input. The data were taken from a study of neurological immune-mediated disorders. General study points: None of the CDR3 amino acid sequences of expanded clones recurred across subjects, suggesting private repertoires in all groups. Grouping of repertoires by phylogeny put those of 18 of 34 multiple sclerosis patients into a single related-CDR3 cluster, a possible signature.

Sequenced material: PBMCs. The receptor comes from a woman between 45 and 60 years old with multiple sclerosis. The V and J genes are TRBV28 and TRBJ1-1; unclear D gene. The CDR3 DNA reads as TGTGCCAGCAGTCGGAAACTGAACACTGAAGCTTTCTTT. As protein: CASSRKLNTEAFF.